The T cell receptor beta chain under discussion was sequenced for a study of T cell changes during pregnancy in multiple sclerosis (dated by TCRdb to 2018 to 2020). Some background on the complete study: In women with multiple sclerosis, the researchers looked at how the T cell repertoire shifted as pregnancy progressed.

Turning to this clone: Its antigen remains undetermined. No base quality information exists; no much larger clone differs at one position.

Libraries came from the immunoSEQ multiplex PCR assay. TCRdb mirrors the immuneACCESS table, restricted to in-frame sequences. Some clones are absent from its copies; in checked studies, under half trace to an unresolved V gene, and the reason for the others is unknown. Recorded for this sample are around 130,000 clones; approximately 93% of them occurred a single time. Roughly 5.7% of the sample is held by the ten biggest clonotypes. Sequences were derived from peripheral blood, sampled before pregnancy. This TCR was recovered from a female donor with multiple sclerosis, enrolled in a pregnancy study.

The CDR3 region has the sequence CASSLVRGQMNTEAFF. The bases read TGTGCCAGCAGCTTGGTGAGGGGACAGATGAACACTGAAGCTTTCTTT. The chain links TRBV5-4 with TRBJ1-1, with 7 central nucleotides matching TRBD1. Trimming takes 0 bases off V and 0 bases off J; junction bases not matched to a gene: 5. Spanning cysteine to phenylalanine, the CDR3 consists of 16 amino acids. Here the CDR3 DNA is all that survives: 48 bases in frame from base 1. CDR1 and CDR2, per the germline V gene (reference sequence), are SGHNT and YYREEE.